The clone carrying this T cell receptor beta chain was recorded a few times. Its antigen is currently unknown. A library of TCRbeta sequences, prepared with unique molecular identifiers, was generated. TCRdb ran MiXCR on the PCR reads and lists one entry per CDR3 protein. Of about 980,000 distinct CDR3 sequences detected, around 30% appear once; the ten largest clones hold about 28%. The germline V gene encodes CDR1 KGHDR and CDR2 SFDVKD. The V and J ends lost 7 bases and 3 bases, in that order; junction bases with no gene match: 17. The CDR3 runs 19 residues. The record originates from a study of T-cell reconstitution after alpha-beta-depleted transplantation in children. Whole-study findings and limits: One year after transplant, T-cell counts and diversity came mostly from newly produced T cells. About two months after transplant, alpha-beta T cells reportedly came from several hundred expanded graft clones.

The sample consisted of PBMCs, mostly from graft donor cells, taken 360 days after TCRalphabeta/CD19-depleted stem cell transplant. The sequence was collected from a boy younger than two who had a stem cell transplant for SCID, so the T cells may come from the graft donor. The chain carries TRBV24-1 and TRBJ2-3, with 11 nucleotides matching TRBD2. CDR3 sequence reads: CATRPGLAAAKGLTDTQYF. Written as DNA, the CDR3 is TGTGCCACCAGACCGGGACTAGCGGCTGCCAAGGGGTTAACAGATACGCAGTATTTT.